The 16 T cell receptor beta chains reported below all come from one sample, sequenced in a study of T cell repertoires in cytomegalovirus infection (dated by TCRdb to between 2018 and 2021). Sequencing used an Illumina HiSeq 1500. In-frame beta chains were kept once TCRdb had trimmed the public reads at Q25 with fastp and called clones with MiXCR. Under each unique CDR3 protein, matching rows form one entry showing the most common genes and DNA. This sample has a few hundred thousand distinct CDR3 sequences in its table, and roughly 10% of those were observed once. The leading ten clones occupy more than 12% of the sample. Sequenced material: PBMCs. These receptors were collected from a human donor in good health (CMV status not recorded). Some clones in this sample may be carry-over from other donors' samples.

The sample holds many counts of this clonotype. The CDR3 bases are TGTGCCAGCAGCTTATGGGATAGCTCTGGGGCCAACGTCCTGACTTTC. As protein: CASSLWDSSGANVLTF. The chain links TRBV7-2 to TRBJ2-6; D remains unclear. Per the germline V gene, CDR1 is SGHTA and CDR2 is FQGNSA. CDR3 length: 16 amino acids. Trimming took off 2 bases at V and 0 bases at J, with 8 bases between the two ends.

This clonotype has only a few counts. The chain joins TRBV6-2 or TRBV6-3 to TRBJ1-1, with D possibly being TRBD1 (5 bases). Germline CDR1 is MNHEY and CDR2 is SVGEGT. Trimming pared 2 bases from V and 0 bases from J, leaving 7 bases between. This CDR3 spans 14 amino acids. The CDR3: CASSYGRVNTEAFF. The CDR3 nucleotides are TGTGCCAGCAGTTACGGCAGGGTGAACACTGAAGCTTTCTTT.

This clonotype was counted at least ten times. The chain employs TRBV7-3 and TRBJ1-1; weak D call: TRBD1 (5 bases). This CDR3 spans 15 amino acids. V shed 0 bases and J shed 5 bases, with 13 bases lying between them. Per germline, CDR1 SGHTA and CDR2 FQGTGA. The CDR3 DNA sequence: TGTGCCAGCAGCTTAACGGGGCCAGGGCTGACTGAAGCTTTCTTT. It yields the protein CASSLTGPGLTEAFF. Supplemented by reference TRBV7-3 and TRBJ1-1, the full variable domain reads GAGVSQTPSNKVTEKGKYVELRCDPISGHTALYWYRQSLGQGPEFLIYFQGTGAADDSGLPNDRFFAVRPEGSVSTLKIQRTERGDSAVYLCASSLTGPGLTEAFFGQGTRLTVV.

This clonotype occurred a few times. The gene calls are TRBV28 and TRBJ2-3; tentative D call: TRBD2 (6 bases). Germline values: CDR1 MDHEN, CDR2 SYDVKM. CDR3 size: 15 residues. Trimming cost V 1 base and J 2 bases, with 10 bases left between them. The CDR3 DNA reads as TGTGCCAGCAGTTTATATGGCGGGAACACAGATACGCAGTATTTT. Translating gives CASSLYGGNTDTQYF.

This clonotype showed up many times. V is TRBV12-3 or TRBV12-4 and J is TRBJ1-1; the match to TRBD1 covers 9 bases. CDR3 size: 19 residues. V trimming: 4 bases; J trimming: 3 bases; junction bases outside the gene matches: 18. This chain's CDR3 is CASSYRRTGDPSVDTEAFF. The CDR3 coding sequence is TGTGCCAGCAGTTACCGAAGGACAGGGGACCCTTCAGTCGACACTGAAGCTTTCTTT.

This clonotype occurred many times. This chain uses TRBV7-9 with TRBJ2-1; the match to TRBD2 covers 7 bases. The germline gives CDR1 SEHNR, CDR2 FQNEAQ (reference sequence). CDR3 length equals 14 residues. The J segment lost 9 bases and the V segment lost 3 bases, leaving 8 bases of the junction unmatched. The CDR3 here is CASSFGGGKSEQFF. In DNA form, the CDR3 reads TGTGCCAGCAGCTTTGGGGGGGGAAAGAGTGAGCAGTTCTTC.

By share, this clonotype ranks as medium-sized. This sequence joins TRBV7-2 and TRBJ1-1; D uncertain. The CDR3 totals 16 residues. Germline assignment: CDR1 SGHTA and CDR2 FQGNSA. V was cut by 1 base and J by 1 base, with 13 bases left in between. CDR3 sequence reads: CASSLGPAPRNTEAFF. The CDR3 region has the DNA TGTGCCAGCAGCTTAGGGCCCGCACCGAGGAACACTGAAGCTTTCTTT.

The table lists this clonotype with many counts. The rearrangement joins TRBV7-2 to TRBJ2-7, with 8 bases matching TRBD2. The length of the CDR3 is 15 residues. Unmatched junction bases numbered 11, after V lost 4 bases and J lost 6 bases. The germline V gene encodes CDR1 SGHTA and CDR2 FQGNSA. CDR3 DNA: TGTGCCAGCAGCTCCCGACGGGGGGGGTTGGGCGAGCAGTACTTC. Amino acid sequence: CASSSRRGGLGEQYF.

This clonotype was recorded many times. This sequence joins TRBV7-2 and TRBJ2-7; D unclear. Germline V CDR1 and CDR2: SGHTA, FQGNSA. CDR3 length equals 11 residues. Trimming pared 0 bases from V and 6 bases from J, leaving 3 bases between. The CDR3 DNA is TGTGCCAGCAGCTTAGCTCTCGAGCAGTACTTC. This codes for CASSLALEQYF.

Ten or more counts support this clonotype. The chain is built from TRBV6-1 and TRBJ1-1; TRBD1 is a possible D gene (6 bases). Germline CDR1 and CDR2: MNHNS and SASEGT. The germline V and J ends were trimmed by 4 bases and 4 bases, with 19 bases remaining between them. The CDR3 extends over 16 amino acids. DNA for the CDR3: TGTGCCAGCAGTGCAGCAGGGGCCACGACTGCCACTGAAGCTTTCTTT. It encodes CASSAAGATTATEAFF.

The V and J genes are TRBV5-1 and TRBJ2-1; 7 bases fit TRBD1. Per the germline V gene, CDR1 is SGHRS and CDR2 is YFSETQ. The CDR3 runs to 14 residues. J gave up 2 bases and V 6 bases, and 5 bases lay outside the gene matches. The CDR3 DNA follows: TGCGCCAGCAAACGGGACAGTCCCTACAATGAGCAGTTCTTC. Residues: CASKRDSPYNEQFF.

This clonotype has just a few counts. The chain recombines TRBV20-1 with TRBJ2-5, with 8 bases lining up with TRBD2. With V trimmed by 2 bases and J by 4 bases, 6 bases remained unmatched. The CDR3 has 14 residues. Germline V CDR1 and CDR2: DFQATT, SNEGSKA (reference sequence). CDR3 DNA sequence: TGCAGTGCTAGACGCGGGAGGTTGGGAGAGACCCAGTACTTC. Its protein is CSARRGRLGETQYF.

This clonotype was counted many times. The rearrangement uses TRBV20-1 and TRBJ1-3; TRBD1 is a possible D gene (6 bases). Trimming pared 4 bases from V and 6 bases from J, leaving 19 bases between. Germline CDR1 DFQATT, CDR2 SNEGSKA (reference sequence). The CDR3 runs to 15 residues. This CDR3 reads CSATPNTGRENTIYF. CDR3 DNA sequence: TGCAGTGCTACGCCGAACACAGGGAGAGAAAACACCATATATTTT.

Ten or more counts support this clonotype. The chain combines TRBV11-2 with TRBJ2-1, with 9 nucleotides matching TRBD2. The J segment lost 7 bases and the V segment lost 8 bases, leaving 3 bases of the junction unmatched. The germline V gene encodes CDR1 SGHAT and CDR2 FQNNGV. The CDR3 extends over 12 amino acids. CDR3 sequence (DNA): TGTGCCAGCCGGACTAGCGTAAATGAGCAGTTCTTC. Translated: CASRTSVNEQFF.

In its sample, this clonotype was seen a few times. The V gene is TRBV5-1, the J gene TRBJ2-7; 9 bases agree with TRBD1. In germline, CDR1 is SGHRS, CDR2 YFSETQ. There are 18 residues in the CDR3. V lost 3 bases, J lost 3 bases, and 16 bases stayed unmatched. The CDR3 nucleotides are TGCGCCAGCAGCTCGGGCCTGGGGACCGGGACAGGGCTCTACGAGCAGTACTTC. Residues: CASSSGLGTGTGLYEQYF.

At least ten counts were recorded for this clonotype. The CDR3 nucleotides are TGTGCCAGCAGCCATGAACAGGGTTCCACTGAAGCTTTCTTT. Translation gives CASSHEQGSTEAFF. The chain uses TRBV4-2 and TRBJ1-1, with a possible D match to TRBD1 (6 bases). CDR3 length equals 14 residues. Trimming pared 3 bases from V and 4 bases from J, leaving 12 bases between. The germline gives CDR1 LGHNA, CDR2 YNFKEQ.